What follows are 19 T cell receptor beta chains derived from one specimen sequenced in a study of beta chain features in type 1 diabetes. The isolated RNA, all of it, was reverse transcribed, so expressed TCRB transcripts were what got sequenced. TCRdb's copy holds only in-frame clones and misses some; the assay was immunoSEQ multiplex PCR. The data contain roughly 500,000 clones, 30% of them singletons. Sequenced sample: naive CD4+ T cells from blood. All receptors come from a man aged 18 to 30 in good health.

This clone came up a few times. The rearrangement links TRBV29-1 to TRBJ2-7; a possible D gene is TRBD2 (6 bases). The CDR3 has 12 amino acids. V was clipped by 7 bases and J by 0 bases, with 10 bases between them. The germline CDR1 and CDR2 sequences are SQVTM and ANQGSEA. This chain's CDR3 is CSGGGDSYEQYF. As DNA, the CDR3 is TGCAGCGGCGGAGGGGACTCCTACGAGCAGTACTTC.

The V and J genes are TRBV29-1 and TRBJ1-1; no firm D call. The CDR3 covers 10 residues. Germline CDR1 and CDR2: SQVTM and ANQGSEA. The germline V and J ends were trimmed by 3 bases and 6 bases, with 5 bases remaining between them. CDR3 coding DNA: TGCAGCGTTGATCGGCCTGAAGCTTTCTTT. Protein sequence: CSVDRPEAFF.

V usage is TRBV4-3 and J usage is TRBJ2-7, with a weak D call TRBD2 (6 bases). V was trimmed by 4 bases and J by 7 bases, leaving 14 bases between them. Germline V gene sequence: CDR1 LGHNA, CDR2 YSLEER. This CDR3 region has 13 residues. The CDR3 reads CASSPSPGREQYF. The DNA of the CDR3 is TGCGCCAGCAGCCCCTCCCCAGGGAGGGAGCAGTACTTC.

This clone has just a few counts. The J gene is TRBJ2-7, the V gene TRBV10-3; 8 bases align to TRBD2. The CDR3 is 17 residues long. CDR1 is ENHRY, CDR2 SYGVKD, per germline. V trimming: 0 bases; J trimming: 2 bases; junction bases outside the gene matches: 9. Here the CDR3 reads CAISESSLVAGTYEQYF. The CDR3 bases are TGTGCCATCAGTGAGTCCAGTTTGGTAGCGGGAACCTACGAGCAGTACTTC.

This sequence joins TRBV11-2 and TRBJ2-5; 7 positions match TRBD1. The CDR3 is 14 residues long. The germline gives CDR1 SGHAT, CDR2 FQNNGV. Trimming took 0 bases from V and 5 from J; bases not matched to a gene: 3. The CDR3 sequence: CASSLEQGKETQYF. The CDR3 DNA reads as TGTGCCAGCAGCTTAGAACAGGGGAAGGAGACCCAGTACTTC.

The genes are TRBV5-4 and TRBJ1-1; the D is unclear. The CDR3 contains 12 residues. Germline lookup yields CDR1 SGHNT and CDR2 YYREEE (reference sequence). Trimming removed 5 bases from V and 0 bases from J, with 5 bases in between. The chain's CDR3 is CASSGVNTEAFF. The CDR3 DNA reads TGTGCCAGCAGTGGGGTGAACACTGAAGCTTTCTTT.

In its sample, this clone was seen a few times. The chain combines TRBV6-4 with TRBJ2-3; 14 bases align to TRBD2. Germline lookup yields CDR1 MRHNA and CDR2 SNTAGT. The CDR3 contains 16 residues. The J segment lost 3 bases and the V segment lost 6 bases, leaving 5 bases of the junction unmatched. Here the CDR3 reads CASSSGTSGRTDTQYF. For the CDR3, the DNA is TGTGCCAGCAGCAGCGGGACTAGCGGGAGAACAGATACGCAGTATTTT.

J is TRBJ2-6 and V is TRBV15, with D uncertain. Trimming removed 5 bases at V and 1 base at J, with 12 bases between. The CDR3 spans 16 residues. Per the germline V gene, CDR1 is LNHNV and CDR2 is YYDKDF (reference sequence). The CDR3 nucleotides are TGTGCCACCAGCCCCCGGCGGCTATCTGGGGCCAACGTCCTGACTTTC. Residues: CATSPRRLSGANVLTF.

In regard to this clone: In the same sample, other DNA sequences code for this CDR3. CDR3: CAWSEDSYNEQFF. In nucleotides, the CDR3 is TGTGCCTGGAGTGAAGACTCCTACAATGAGCAGTTCTTC. The chain recombines TRBV30 with TRBJ2-1; no firm D call. The V end lost 1 base, the J end lost 0 bases, and 4 bases lay between the germline ends. In germline, CDR1 is GTSNPN, CDR2 SVGIG (reference sequence). The CDR3 contains 13 residues.

This clone has a single count. V usage is TRBV30 and J usage is TRBJ2-7; 8 bases map to TRBD1. V was clipped by 0 bases and J by 13 bases; unmatched bases: 14. This CDR3 is 14 amino acids long. Germline lookup yields CDR1 GTSNPN and CDR2 SVGIG (reference sequence). CDR3 sequence (DNA): TGTGCCTGGAGTGTAAGGGCAGGGGGCGGGATAGGATACTTC. It is translated as CAWSVRAGGGIGYF.

The gene calls are TRBV7-2 and TRBJ2-1, with D possibly being TRBD1 (6 bases). Trimming stripped 5 bases from V and 0 bases from J, with 11 bases between. CDR1 is SGHTA and CDR2 is FQGNSA in the germline V gene. The CDR3 is 15 residues long. The CDR3 sequence is CASSQGLISYNEQFF. The CDR3 coding sequence is TGTGCCAGCAGCCAGGGGCTGATCTCCTACAATGAGCAGTTCTTC.

The chain uses TRBV10-3 and TRBJ2-1; 13 bases map to TRBD2. V shed 10 bases, J shed 9 bases, and the junction held 9 bases outside the gene matches. The CDR3 is 14 amino acids. Germline assignment: CDR1 ENHRY and CDR2 SYGVKD. Here the CDR3 DNA reads TGTGCCACCCGGACTAGCGGGAGTGACGGTGAGCAGTTCTTC. It encodes CATRTSGSDGEQFF.

The V gene is TRBV5-4, the J gene TRBJ2-1; the D gene is possibly TRBD2 (6 bases). This CDR3 contains 13 residues. Germline V CDR1 and CDR2: SGHNT, YYREEE (reference sequence). Trimming removed 4 bases from V and 3 bases from J, with 8 bases in between. CDR3 sequence: CASSLRGYNEQFF. The CDR3 DNA reads TGTGCCAGCAGCCTGCGGGGCTACAATGAGCAGTTCTTC.

The rearrangement joins TRBV7-2 to TRBJ2-3, with unresolved D. The germline CDR1 and CDR2 sequences are SGHTA and FQGNSA. The CDR3 covers 15 residues. The ends were cut back, 5 bases at V and 2 bases at J, with 14 bases in the middle. Here the CDR3 reads CASSDGVIHTDTQYF. DNA of the CDR3: TGTGCCAGCAGCGACGGTGTTATACACACAGATACGCAGTATTTT.

Only a few counts were recorded for this clone. V is TRBV6-1 and J is TRBJ2-2, with D perhaps matching TRBD1 (5 bases). The CDR3 extends over 16 amino acids. V lost 0 bases, J lost 1 base, and 9 bases lay in between. The germline V gene encodes CDR1 MNHNS and CDR2 SASEGT. This CDR3 is CASSEATGVNTGELFF. The CDR3 nucleotides are TGTGCCAGCAGTGAAGCAACAGGAGTGAACACCGGGGAGCTGTTTTTT.

This clone was picked up a small number of times. V and J are TRBV30 and TRBJ2-7; D gene uncertain. The CDR3 covers 15 residues. Deletions cut 5 bases from V and 0 bases from J, with 17 bases between. Germline V CDR1 and CDR2: GTSNPN, SVGIG (reference sequence). CDR3 amino acids: CAWAQVRGLSYEQYF. For the CDR3, the DNA is TGTGCCTGGGCCCAGGTCCGCGGCCTCTCCTACGAGCAGTACTTC. The variable domain in full, completed from reference TRBV30 and TRBJ2-7, reads SQTIHQWPATLVQPVGSPLSLECTVEGTSNPNLYWYRQAAGRGLQLLFYSVGIGQISSEVPQNLSASRPQDRQFILSSKKLLLSDSGFYLCAWAQVRGLSYEQYFGPGTRLTVT.

The chain employs TRBV30 and TRBJ2-1; 7 nucleotides match TRBD1. After removal of 6 bases from V and 4 bases from J, the junction contained 15 bases not matched to a gene. The CDR3 sequence is 16 residues long. CDR1 and CDR2 from the germline V gene are GTSNPN and SVGIG (reference sequence). Here the CDR3 DNA reads TGTGCCTGCCCCCCCCTTCGACAGGGTGGGTACAATGAGCAGTTCTTC. This gives the protein CACPPLRQGGYNEQFF.

This clone was observed a few times. The sample carries other DNA sequences with the same CDR3. The chain combines TRBV20-1 with TRBJ2-3; D remains unclear. In germline, CDR1 is DFQATT, CDR2 SNEGSKA (reference sequence). This CDR3 is built from 10 residues. V was shortened by 5 bases and J by 2 bases, with 2 bases between the two germline ends. The CDR3 loop is CSAFTDTQYF. CDR3 DNA sequence: TGCAGTGCTTTCACAGATACGCAGTATTTT.

V is TRBV4-2 and J is TRBJ1-2; D perhaps matches TRBD1 (5 bases). CDR1 and CDR2 (germline): LGHNA, YNFKEQ. V was trimmed by 0 bases and J by 3 bases, leaving 17 bases between them. The CDR3 sequence is 17 residues long. CDR3 nucleotides: TGTGCCAGCAGCCAAGATCTTTTCAGGGCTAATGACTATGGCTACACCTTC. Protein: CASSQDLFRANDYGYTF.